The 14 T cell receptor beta chains reported below all come from one sample, sequenced in a study of blood T cells in healthy people across ages. Through a sample-barcoded 5' primer and a J-beta primer mix, a second PCR was run for about 7 to 12 cycles. In TCRdb, the 5' RACE reads were re-called with MiXCR into one record per CDR3 protein. The sample includes hundreds of thousands of distinct CDR3 sequences, 58% of them seen just once. The sequenced sample consisted of blood. The receptors were sampled from a man aged 60 to 69 in good health.

The table lists this clonotype with a few counts. The chain employs TRBV11-2 and TRBJ2-7; a possible D gene is TRBD1 (7 bases). The DNA end is more similar to TRBJ2-5, so the J call may be wrong. CDR1 is SGHAT and CDR2 is FQNNGV in the germline V gene. There are 15 residues in the CDR3. CDR3 region: CASSYNRGSGETQYF. CDR3 sequence (DNA): TGTGCCAGCAGCTACAACAGGGGAAGCGGGGAGACCCAGTACTTC.

J is TRBJ1-2 and V is TRBV5-1; D gene unclear. The CDR3 is made up of 15 amino acids. Germline assignment: CDR1 SGHRS and CDR2 YFSETQ. The germline V and J ends were trimmed by 4 bases and 8 bases, with 21 bases remaining between them. CDR3 bases: TGCGCCAGCAGCCTGGACGAGGGAATTATTCAAGGCTACACCTTC. It specifies CASSLDEGIIQGYTF. Full variable domain (outside the CDR3, taken from reference TRBV5-1 and TRBJ1-2): KAGVTQTPRYLIKTRGQQVTLSCSPISGHRSVSWYQQTPGQGLQFLFEYFSETQRNKGNFPGRFSGRQFSNSRSEMNVSTLELGDSALYLCASSLDEGIIQGYTFGSGTRLTVV.

The genes are TRBV29-1 and TRBJ2-1; 9 bases line up with TRBD1. Germline lookup yields CDR1 SQVTM and CDR2 ANQGSEA. Trimming at V came to 0 bases and at J to 7 bases, leaving 4 bases not matched to a gene. This CDR3 comprises 14 residues. DNA of the CDR3: TGCAGCGTTGAAGAGTGGGACAGGGTGAATGAGCAGTTCTTC. Its translation: CSVEEWDRVNEQFF.

The gene calls are TRBV4-1 and TRBJ2-7; possible D gene TRBD1, 5 bases. The CDR3 runs to 15 residues. CDR1 and CDR2 (germline): MGHRA, YSYEKL. Deletions cut 1 base from V and 3 bases from J, with 13 bases between. The CDR3 DNA reads TGCGCCAGCAGCCAAGGTCAACTCAGGGACTACGAGCAGTACTTC. It specifies CASSQGQLRDYEQYF.

The chain has TRBV2 and TRBJ2-3; D remains ambiguous. V lost 3 bases and J lost 2, with 12 bases in between. The CDR3 has 15 amino acids. Germline V gives CDR1 SNHLY, CDR2 FYNNEI. Here the CDR3 DNA reads TGTGCCAGCAGTGACGGGCAAATAATCACAGATACGCAGTATTTT. Protein product: CASSDGQIITDTQYF.

This clonotype showed up just a few times. The chain recombines TRBV4-1 with TRBJ2-7, with 10 bases identical to TRBD1. CDR1 MGHRA and CDR2 YSYEKL come from the germline V gene. This CDR3 region has 17 residues. V was pared by 3 bases and J by 2 bases, with 10 bases of the junction left unmatched. DNA for the CDR3: TGCGCCAGCAGCCAGTTACCGAGGGGGACAGGGGCCTACGAGCAGTACTTC. Its protein is CASSQLPRGTGAYEQYF.

The chain joins TRBV7-9 to TRBJ2-4; D uncertain. The J call is in doubt because the DNA end fits TRBJ2-7 better. Germline lookup yields CDR1 SEHNR and CDR2 FQNEAQ (reference sequence). The CDR3 loop spans 11 amino acids. For the CDR3, the DNA is TGTGCCAGCGACTCATTAGGCGAGCAGTACTTC. Translated: CASDSLGEQYF.

The CDR3 reads CSAQRAGTSGPNEQFF. CDR3 DNA sequence: TGCAGTGCGCAAAGGGCCGGGACTAGCGGCCCAAATGAGCAGTTCTTC. V gene TRBV20-1 combines with J gene TRBJ2-1, with 11 nucleotides matching TRBD2. J lost 7 bases, V lost 6 bases, and 14 bases had no gene match. Germline CDR1 DFQATT, CDR2 SNEGSKA (reference sequence). The CDR3 loop spans 16 amino acids.

The rearrangement links TRBV14 to TRBJ2-1, with D perhaps TRBD1 or TRBD2 (5 bases each). There are 15 residues in the CDR3. V gave up 2 bases and J gave up 6 bases, with 14 bases separating them. Germline CDR1 reads SGHDN; CDR2 reads FVKESK. In nucleotides, the CDR3 is TGTGCCAGCAGCCAAAAGGGACCAGTCTTCAATGAGCAGTTCTTC. Protein: CASSQKGPVFNEQFF.

The chain has TRBV14 and TRBJ2-4; no clear D gene. Germline values: CDR1 SGHDN, CDR2 FVKESK. V lost 2 bases, J lost 7 bases, and 27 bases lay in between. CDR3 length equals 19 residues. CDR3: CASSQKAGVLRQARNIQYF. CDR3 in DNA: TGTGCCAGCAGCCAAAAGGCTGGGGTTCTAAGGCAGGCCCGGAACATTCAGTACTTC.

The chain carries TRBV28 and TRBJ2-6; a possible D gene is TRBD1 (6 bases). Germline V gene data show CDR1 as MDHEN and CDR2 as SYDVKM. The CDR3 spans 21 residues. The germline V and J ends were trimmed by 5 bases and 0 bases, with 26 bases remaining between them. CDR3: CASSQAGQRYFERSGANVLTF. For the CDR3, the DNA is TGTGCCAGCAGTCAAGCCGGACAGAGGTACTTCGAACGCTCTGGGGCCAACGTCCTGACTTTC.

The chain links TRBV5-1 to TRBJ2-3, with 9 bases aligning to TRBD1. Germline CDR1 SGHRS, CDR2 YFSETQ. V trimming: 4 bases; J trimming: 3 bases; junction bases outside the gene matches: 15. This CDR3 region has 18 residues. This chain's CDR3 is CASSHNTGGYPLTDTQYF. CDR3 bases: TGCGCCAGCAGCCATAACACAGGGGGCTACCCCTTAACAGATACGCAGTATTTT.

The table lists this clonotype with a count of one. Sequence at one end of the junction differs from germline and may be a read error. This sequence joins TRBV25-1 and TRBJ2-5, with a possible D match to TRBD1 (5 bases). The germline CDR1 and CDR2 sequences are MGHDK and SYGVNS. CDR3 length equals 17 residues. CDR3 coding DNA: TGTGCCAGTAGTGAATATGCTGGCCTGCAGGGAAAAGAGACCCAGTACTTC. This encodes CASSEYAGLQGKETQYF.

J is TRBJ2-7 and V is TRBV11-2; maybe TRBD2 (6 bases). Germline CDR1 and CDR2: SGHAT and FQNNGV. There are 16 residues in the CDR3. Trimming took off 6 bases at V and 2 bases at J, with 20 bases between the two ends. Here the CDR3 DNA reads TGTGCCAGCAGTCCGGGGAGGTTCAGGGCGACCTACGAGCAGTACTTC. It yields the protein CASSPGRFRATYEQYF.